Below, 13 T cell receptor beta chains from the same sample are listed, as sequenced in a study of blood T cell repertoires in COVID-19. Libraries were prepared by immunoSEQ multiplex PCR; TCRdb keeps only in-frame clonotypes and omits some of them. Of a few hundred thousand clones listed, 90% were seen once; the top ten hold roughly 16%. Sequencing used PBMCs or T cells enriched from blood (not recorded which). The receptors originated from a man aged 25 to 45 who had been exposed to COVID-19.

V usage is TRBV3-1 (or the pseudogene TRBV3-2) and J usage is TRBJ2-5, with 8 bases fitting TRBD2. The CDR3 runs 16 residues. The ends lost 1 base at V and 3 bases at J; junction bases unmatched: 7. Per germline, CDR1 LGHDT and CDR2 YNNKEL (reference sequence). This CDR3 reads CASSQVYGGAEETQYF. The CDR3 bases are TGTGCCAGCAGCCAAGTTTACGGGGGGGCCGAAGAGACCCAGTACTTC.

The chain couples TRBV7-2 to TRBJ1-6; tentative D call: TRBD1 (6 bases). CDR3 length equals 14 residues. Per germline, CDR1 SGHTA and CDR2 FQGNSA. Trimming took 7 bases from V and 5 from J, leaving 12 bases between them. CDR3 DNA sequence: TGTGCCAGCACCGGGGACACCAATAATTCACCCCTCCACTTT. This encodes CASTGDTNNSPLHF.

The chain carries TRBV7-9 and TRBJ1-5; 8 bases align to TRBD1. In germline, CDR1 is SEHNR, CDR2 FQNEAQ (reference sequence). With V trimmed by 4 bases and J by 1 base, 3 bases remained unmatched. This CDR3 has 15 amino acids. CDR3 amino acids: CASSSGQGSNQPQHF. The CDR3, as DNA: TGTGCCAGCAGCTCCGGACAGGGAAGCAATCAGCCCCAGCATTTT.

The rearrangement joins TRBV5-1 to TRBJ1-6, with D possibly matching TRBD1 (6 bases). The CDR3 length is 16 residues. Germline V gives CDR1 SGHRS, CDR2 YFSETQ. The V end was cut by 0 bases, the J end by 11 bases, with 18 bases between. The CDR3 DNA sequence: TGCGCCAGCAGCTTGGTTCCGGGCAGGGGCTTGGCACCCCTCCACTTT. Amino acids: CASSLVPGRGLAPLHF.

The V call is TRBV4-1, the J call TRBJ2-2; D not certain. CDR1 and CDR2 from the germline V gene are MGHRA and YSYEKL. This CDR3 contains 15 residues. Trimming took off 0 bases at V and 4 bases at J, with 9 bases between the two ends. The CDR3 DNA reads TGCGCCAGCAGCCAAGAAAGCGAGATCACCGGGGAGCTGTTTTTT. This gives the protein CASSQESEITGELFF.

This clone occurred once. The chain links TRBV12-3 or TRBV12-4 to TRBJ2-7; D call uncertain. V was pared by 4 bases and J by 4 bases, with 8 bases between. The CDR3 has 12 amino acids. CDR3 residues: CASSSAGYEQYF. The CDR3 nucleotides read TGTGCCAGCAGTTCAGCCGGGTACGAGCAGTACTTC.

The V gene is TRBV4-3, the J gene TRBJ1-3; a possible D gene is TRBD1 (5 bases). The V gene's germline CDR1 is LGHNA and CDR2 YSLEER. Trimming took 5 bases from V and 0 from J, leaving 8 bases between them. This CDR3 has 14 residues. The DNA for the CDR3 is TGCGCCAGCAGCGGGGACTACTCTGGAAACACCATATATTTT. Protein sequence: CASSGDYSGNTIYF.

The V and J genes are TRBV7-2 and TRBJ2-3, with 10 bases aligning to TRBD2. Germline CDR1 SGHTA, CDR2 FQGNSA. The CDR3 runs 14 residues. The ends lost 8 bases at V and 2 bases at J; junction bases unmatched: 4. The CDR3 region is CASGSGGVTDTQYF. CDR3 in DNA: TGTGCCAGCGGGAGCGGGGGGGTCACAGATACGCAGTATTTT.

The chain is built from TRBV12-5 and TRBJ2-6, with 10 bases aligning to TRBD1. Unmatched junction bases numbered 2, after V lost 9 bases and J lost 0 bases. The germline V gene encodes CDR1 LGHNT and CDR2 FRNRAP. The CDR3 totals 15 residues. The CDR3, as DNA: TGTGCTAGCGGGACAGGGGACTCTGGGGCCAACGTCCTGACTTTC. Translated, it gives CASGTGDSGANVLTF.

The rearrangement links TRBV6-5 to TRBJ1-6; 8 bases fit TRBD1. The CDR3 runs 15 residues. CDR1 and CDR2 (germline): MNHEY, SVGAGI. The ends lost 6 bases at V and 7 bases at J; junction bases unmatched: 8. CDR3 sequence (DNA): TGTGCCAGCAGGCCGAGACAGGGGACCAATTCACCCCTCCACTTT. As protein: CASRPRQGTNSPLHF.

This chain links TRBV10-3 with TRBJ2-3; TRBD2 agrees at 7 bases. The CDR3 is 15 amino acids. Germline CDR1 is ENHRY and CDR2 is SYGVKD. With V trimmed by 3 bases and J by 9 bases, 12 bases remained unmatched. The DNA of the CDR3 is TGTGCCATCAGTGAAAGGGCGGGGGAGGGAGACACGCAGTATTTT. Translating it yields CAISERAGEGDTQYF.

This clone was detected only a few times. The J gene is TRBJ2-2, the V gene TRBV5-1; TRBD2 agrees at 9 bases. Trimming removed 7 bases from V and 2 bases from J; junction bases left unmatched: 12. The CDR3 is 17 residues long. CDR1 is SGHRS, CDR2 YFSETQ, per germline. The CDR3 sequence: CASARGATSGNTGELFF. The CDR3 coding sequence is TGCGCCAGCGCCAGGGGGGCGACTAGCGGTAACACCGGGGAGCTGTTTTTT.

The DNA for the CDR3 is TGTGCCAGTAGTATAGCGGACAGGGGAAATTCACCCCTCCACTTT. Its translation is CASSIADRGNSPLHF. This chain joins TRBV19 and TRBJ1-6; 9 bases are a match to TRBD1. This CDR3 comprises 15 residues. The V gene end was trimmed by 1 base and the J gene end by 7 bases; junction bases not matched to a gene: 2. Germline V gives CDR1 LNHDA, CDR2 SQIVND (reference sequence).